The 23 T cell receptor beta chains in this list originate from one sample, sequenced in a study of neurological immune-mediated disorders. TCRdb reprocessed the 5' RACE reads with MiXCR, giving one entry per CDR3 protein. The table shows about 92,000 distinct CDR3 sequences, with roughly 3.5% occurring only once. Sequenced input: PBMCs. The receptor source for this set is a woman aged 45-59 years with multiple sclerosis.

The table lists this clonotype with many counts. This rearrangement joins TRBV12-3 or TRBV12-4 to TRBJ2-7; either TRBD1 or TRBD2 may supply D (6 bases each). The CDR3 extends over 13 amino acids. V was shortened by 8 bases and J by 1 base, with 12 bases between the two germline ends. CDR3 in amino acids: CASGGLFSYEQYF. DNA for the CDR3: TGTGCCAGCGGGGGGCTCTTTTCCTACGAGCAGTACTTC.

Ten or more counts support this clonotype. The chain uses TRBV7-2 and TRBJ2-3, with unresolved D. V was trimmed by 5 bases and J by 0 bases, leaving 12 bases between them. CDR1 and CDR2 from the germline V gene are SGHTA and FQGNSA. The CDR3 spans 15 residues. This CDR3 is CASSRPPPSTDTQYF. CDR3 sequence (DNA): TGTGCCAGCAGCCGCCCCCCACCAAGCACAGATACGCAGTATTTT.

There are many counts of this clonotype. V is TRBV10-3 and J is TRBJ2-7; no reliable D call. The CDR3 totals 11 residues. Trimming stripped 1 base from V and 5 bases from J, with 3 bases between. CDR1 ENHRY and CDR2 SYGVKD come from the germline V gene. CDR3: CAISEYNEQYF. CDR3 nucleotides: TGTGCCATCAGTGAGTACAACGAGCAGTACTTC.

This clonotype occurred many times. V is TRBV12-3 or TRBV12-4 and J is TRBJ1-2, with D possibly TRBD1 on 5 matching bases. The CDR3 runs 12 residues. Between the trimmed V and J ends, which lost 7 bases and 4 bases, there was a span of 10 bases. The CDR3 sequence: CASNEGIYGYTF. CDR3 in DNA: TGTGCCAGCAACGAGGGGATCTATGGCTACACCTTC.

This clonotype was seen at least ten times. This chain uses TRBV5-4 with TRBJ2-2; 9 bases fit TRBD2. This CDR3 is built from 16 residues. Germline V CDR1 and CDR2: SGHNT, YYREEE (reference sequence). Trimming took 0 bases from V and 2 from J; bases not matched to a gene: 2. CDR3 region: CASSLGLAVNTGELFF. DNA for the CDR3: TGTGCCAGCAGCTTGGGACTAGCGGTTAACACCGGGGAGCTGTTTTTT.

This clonotype was found many times. The rearrangement links TRBV20-1 to TRBJ1-1; D not resolved. Trimming pared 0 bases from V and 2 bases from J, leaving 10 bases between. In germline, CDR1 is DFQATT, CDR2 SNEGSKA (reference sequence). CDR3 length equals 14 residues. The DNA of the CDR3 is TGCAGTGCTAGAGATGGTCCGTATAACACTGAAGCTTTCTTT. Amino acids: CSARDGPYNTEAFF.

This clonotype was recorded at least ten times. This sequence joins TRBV5-6 and TRBJ2-4; 7 nucleotides line up with TRBD1. CDR3 size: 14 residues. V gave up 1 base and J gave up 7 bases; unmatched junction bases: 5. The germline V gene has CDR1 SGHDT and CDR2 YYEEEE. In nucleotides, the CDR3 is TGTGCCAGCAGCTTGCTACAGGGGAATAACATTCAGTACTTC. It encodes CASSLLQGNNIQYF.

This clonotype has ten or more counts. The chain carries TRBV7-2 and TRBJ2-5; TRBD2 aligns across 7 bases. The CDR3 length is 15 residues. V was clipped by 2 bases and J by 1 base; unmatched bases: 4. Germline-derived CDR1 and CDR2 are SGHTA and FQGNSA. This CDR3 is CASSLLGGGQETQYF. In DNA form, the CDR3 reads TGTGCCAGCAGCTTATTGGGGGGGGGCCAAGAGACCCAGTACTTC.

This clonotype occurred many times. The CDR3, as DNA: TGTGCCAGCAGGAGACAGGGGCATTCTAATGAAAAACTGTTTTTT. As protein: CASRRQGHSNEKLFF. This chain joins TRBV2 and TRBJ1-4; 8 nucleotides align to TRBD1. CDR3 size: 15 residues. Trimming took 6 bases from V and 3 from J; bases not matched to a gene: 6. Germline values: CDR1 SNHLY, CDR2 FYNNEI.

This clonotype occurred many times. The chain is built from TRBV5-1 and TRBJ2-1; TRBD2 matches 7 bases. The germline gives CDR1 SGHRS, CDR2 YFSETQ. J lost 6 bases, V lost 5 bases, and 11 bases had no gene match. CDR3 length: 15 amino acids. The CDR3 spells CASRDFVAGLNEQFF. CDR3 DNA: TGCGCCAGCAGGGACTTCGTAGCGGGCCTCAATGAGCAGTTCTTC.

In its sample, this clonotype was seen many times. This rearrangement joins TRBV29-1 to TRBJ1-4; D is undetermined. This CDR3 has 12 residues. Trimming removed 3 bases at V and 6 bases at J, with 8 bases between. Per germline, CDR1 SQVTM and CDR2 ANQGSEA. CDR3: CSVESADEKLFF. DNA for the CDR3: TGCAGCGTTGAGTCGGCGGATGAAAAACTGTTTTTT.

This clonotype was counted many times. This chain links TRBV7-2 with TRBJ2-7, with 7 bases fitting TRBD1. The germline gives CDR1 SGHTA, CDR2 FQGNSA. Losses at the gene ends were 6 bases for V and 2 bases for J; bases not matched to a gene: 7. This CDR3 has 14 amino acids. The CDR3 here is CASRVHRGTYEQYF. The DNA for the CDR3 is TGTGCCAGCAGGGTGCACAGGGGAACCTACGAGCAGTACTTC. The whole variable domain, filled in from reference TRBV7-2 and TRBJ2-7, reads GAGVSQSPSNKVTEKGKDVELRCDPISGHTALYWYRQSLGQGLEFLIYFQGNSAPDKSGLPSDRFSAERTGGSVSTLTIQRTQQEDSAVYLCASRVHRGTYEQYFGPGTRLTVT.

This clonotype was seen ten or more times. In DNA, the CDR3 is TGCAGTGCTAGCTTGGGGAGGGAGAGGGGTGAAAAACTGTTTTTT. Its protein is CSASLGRERGEKLFF. This chain links TRBV20-1 with TRBJ1-4, with D possibly being TRBD1 (5 bases). The V and J ends lost 3 bases and 7 bases respectively, with 18 bases between them. The CDR3 totals 15 residues. CDR1 is DFQATT and CDR2 is SNEGSKA in the germline V gene (reference sequence).

Points on this clonotype: One base away lies a much larger clone, so this may be a sequencing read error. Here the CDR3 omits its conserved ending phenylalanine or tryptophan, so a read error is the likely source. The chain links TRBV4-3 to TRBJ1-2, with D possibly matching TRBD1 (5 bases). The CDR3 runs to 13 residues. CDR1 and CDR2 from the germline V gene are LGHNA and YSLEER. V gave up 0 bases and J gave up 8 bases, with 10 bases separating them. CDR3 amino acids: CASSQDRGNGYTL. In DNA form, the CDR3 reads TGCGCCAGCAGCCAAGATAGGGGAAACGGCTACACCTTA.

This clonotype was counted at least ten times. V is TRBV5-1 and J is TRBJ1-1; a weak D match, TRBD1 (5 bases). V lost 6 bases to trimming and J lost 0 bases, with 12 bases between them. Germline CDR1 SGHRS, CDR2 YFSETQ. The CDR3 runs to 14 residues. CDR3 sequence: CASNRQDMNTEAFF. The CDR3 nucleotides are TGCGCCAGCAACAGGCAGGATATGAACACTGAAGCTTTCTTT.

The chain combines TRBV7-9 with TRBJ1-4; no definite D call. V dropped 5 bases and J dropped 7 bases, with 14 bases sitting between them. The CDR3 has 14 residues. Germline V lookup: CDR1 SEHNR, CDR2 FQNEAQ (reference sequence). This chain's CDR3 is CASSLTMSGEKLFF. The CDR3 DNA follows: TGTGCCAGCAGCCTAACCATGAGCGGTGAAAAACTGTTTTTT. The complete variable domain, with remaining parts taken from reference TRBV7-9 and TRBJ1-4, reads DTGVSQNPRHKITKRGQNVTFRCDPISEHNRLYWYRQTLGQGPEFLTYFQNEAQLEKSRLLSDRFSAERPKGSFSTLEIQRTEQGDSAMYLCASSLTMSGEKLFFGSGTQLSVL.

This clonotype was counted many times. This rearrangement joins TRBV12-3 or TRBV12-4 to TRBJ1-3, with D unclear. This CDR3 comprises 13 residues. V lost 6 bases and J 3 bases, leaving 9 bases between the germline ends. In nucleotides, the CDR3 is TGTGCCAGCAGCCGCTCAGATGGAAACACCATATATTTT. Amino acid sequence: CASSRSDGNTIYF.

This clonotype was seen at least ten times. The chain has TRBV11-2 and TRBJ1-3; unclear D gene. V was shortened by 6 bases and J by 3 bases, with 15 bases between the two germline ends. In germline, CDR1 is SGHAT, CDR2 FQNNGV. This CDR3 region has 15 residues. CDR3 region: CASRTSRFFGNTIYF. The CDR3 DNA is TGTGCCAGCAGAACTTCCCGGTTTTTTGGAAACACCATATATTTT.

This clonotype was recorded at least ten times. The V and J genes are TRBV5-1 and TRBJ2-1; 7 nucleotides agree with TRBD1. With 4 bases clipped from V and 4 bases from J, the junction kept 8 bases outside the gene matches. The length of the CDR3 is 15 residues. CDR1 is SGHRS and CDR2 is YFSETQ in the germline V gene. The CDR3 bases are TGCGCCAGCAGCGAGGGGACAGCCCCGTACAATGAGCAGTTCTTC. Protein: CASSEGTAPYNEQFF.

This clonotype was seen repeatedly, ten times or more. The rearrangement uses TRBV5-1 and TRBJ2-1; 10 nucleotides agree with TRBD1. The V gene end was trimmed by 4 bases and the J gene end by 8 bases; junction bases not matched to a gene: 9. The CDR3 is made up of 15 amino acids. The germline V gene has CDR1 SGHRS and CDR2 YFSETQ. CDR3 sequence reads: CASSVLGQGVDEQFF. CDR3 bases: TGCGCCAGCAGCGTTCTCGGACAGGGGGTCGATGAGCAGTTCTTC.

This clonotype was picked up many times. This sequence joins TRBV9 and TRBJ1-5; tentatively, D is TRBD1 (5 bases). From germline, CDR1 is SGDLS and CDR2 YYNGEE. Between the trimmed V and J ends, which lost 6 bases and 0 bases, there was a span of 10 bases. The CDR3 runs 14 residues. The CDR3 loop reads CASNPGVSNQPQHF. The CDR3 coding sequence is TGTGCCAGCAACCCGGGGGTTAGCAATCAGCCCCAGCATTTT.

This clonotype has ten or more counts. This chain connects TRBV6-5 to TRBJ2-3; TRBD2 agrees at 11 bases. CDR1 MNHEY and CDR2 SVGAGI come from the germline V gene. Trimming cost V 7 bases and J 1 base; bases outside gene matches: 4. CDR3 length equals 15 residues. The CDR3 sequence: CASIATSGGTDTQYF. CDR3 nucleotides: TGTGCCAGCATTGCGACTAGCGGGGGCACAGATACGCAGTATTTT.

This clonotype was seen many times. The V and J genes are TRBV20-1 and TRBJ1-3; D is perhaps TRBD1 (5 bases). The V gene lost 2 bases and the J gene lost 1 base, with 15 bases spanning the gap. Looked up from germline, CDR1 is DFQATT and CDR2 is SNEGSKA (reference sequence). The CDR3 runs to 16 residues. For the CDR3, the DNA is TGCAGTGCTAGACCCGGGACCCGGCGGTCTGGAAACACCATATATTTT. Its translation: CSARPGTRRSGNTIYF.